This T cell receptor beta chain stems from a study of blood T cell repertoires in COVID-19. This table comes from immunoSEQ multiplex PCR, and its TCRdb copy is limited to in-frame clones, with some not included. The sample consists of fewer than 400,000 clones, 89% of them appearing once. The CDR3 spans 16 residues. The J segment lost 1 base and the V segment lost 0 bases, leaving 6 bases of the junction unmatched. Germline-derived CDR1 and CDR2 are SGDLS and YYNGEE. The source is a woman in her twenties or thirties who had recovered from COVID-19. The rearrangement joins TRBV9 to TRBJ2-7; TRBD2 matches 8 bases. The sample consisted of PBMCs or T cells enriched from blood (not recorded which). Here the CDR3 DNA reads TGTGCCAGCAGCGTAGGGAGCGGGGGACCATCCTACGAGCAGTACTTC. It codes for CASSVGSGGPSYEQYF.